This T cell receptor (beta chain) was sequenced for a study of blood T cell repertoires in COVID-19 (dated by TCRdb to about 2020). Context from the whole study: Samples covering the acute and convalescent phases of COVID-19 were provided by collaborators in the United States, Italy and Spain. The prospective study material was composed of cDNA or gDNA derived from T cells, B-cell-depleted T cells, or PBMCs. Subjects who had been exposed to COVID-19, were actively infected with it, or had recovered from it provided the deeply sampled blood TCRbeta repertoires that made up the dataset. The repertoires were released in a freely available public database meant as a resource for research on the immune response to SARS-CoV-2. Samples were obtained from the ongoing ImmuneRACE study (first 160 participants) and from 1,254 subjects provided by 6 global collaborators. A de-identified subject ID, COVID-19 status, age in years and sex were almost always included in the sample metadata. HLA class I and class II types, where available, came from metadata supplied by the sample provider rather than from assay-based typing. What the authors observed across the whole study: Clinical and demographic metadata were provided uncurated, with the amount varying by source and participant.

From its cysteine to its phenylalanine, the CDR3 spans 12 amino acids. The retained sequence is limited to the CDR3, 36 bases, with the frame set at the first base. Compared with germline, V lacks 6 bases and J lacks 5 bases; bases without a gene match: 1. The germline V gene (reference sequence) specifies MNHNY as CDR1 and SVGAGI as CDR2. To note about this clone: Which antigen it targets is not known. No clone much larger than this one lies a single base away; base qualities are absent.

The immunoSEQ Assay, a bias-controlled multiplex PCR, was used to amplify TCRbeta CDR3 regions from genomic DNA. The original pipeline was this. The number of nucleated cells in each sample was estimated from the amplification of reference gene primers within the assay. Sequence reads were collapsed and filtered to measure the absolute abundance of every unique TCRbeta CDR3 rearrangement. For each sample, productive Simpson clonality was calculated by taking the square root of Simpson's diversity index across productive rearrangements. TCRdb re-hosts the immuneACCESS table, in-frame sequences only. Its copies lack some clones; in the studies checked, an unresolved V gene accounts for under half of them, and the cause for the rest is not known. D and trimming come from the DNA, and the V and J calls and clone size come from that table. The sample table contains approximately 56,000 clones; only one count was recorded for about 83% of them. Roughly 7% of the sample is in the top ten clones.

Collaborating institutions collected whole blood in K2EDTA tubes following their own protocols. For TCRbeta analysis, collaborator samples were shipped as frozen whole blood, as isolated PBMCs, or as DNA extracted from either sample type. The sequence came from a man aged 65-85 years with active COVID-19. The rearranged segments are TRBV6-6 and TRBJ1-2; 9 of the junction bases match TRBD1. Sequencing was carried out using peripheral blood. The DNA sequence is as follows: TGTGCCAGCAGACAGGGGGCATATGGCTACACCTTC. It translates as CASRQGAYGYTF.